The 5 T cell receptor beta chains below come from one sample, sequenced in a study of OX40 agonist ivuxolimab in advanced cancers. The protocol was immunoSEQ multiplex PCR, while the TCRdb copy is restricted to in-frame clones and leaves out a portion. The sample holds 57,000 or so clones, more than 85% seen once. The material was CD4+ or CD8+ T cells sorted from blood, obtained in a trial of the OX40 agonist ivuxolimab. The receptors stem from an adult with an advanced solid tumor such as melanoma, head and neck, liver or kidney cancer.

CDR3 DNA: TGTGCCAGCAGCCGCCAGGGGGCAAGCTATGGCTACACCTTC. This gives the protein CASSRQGASYGYTF. The gene calls are TRBV5-8 and TRBJ1-2, with TRBD1 matching 8 bases. Germline V gene lookup returns CDR1 SGHTS and CDR2 YDEGEE. V gave up 4 bases and J gave up 4 bases; unmatched junction bases: 6. The CDR3 is made up of 14 amino acids.

The rearrangement links TRBV5-1 to TRBJ2-2, with 7 bases aligning to TRBD2. The germline V gene encodes CDR1 SGHRS and CDR2 YFSETQ. This CDR3 contains 16 residues. The V and J ends lost 9 bases and 2 bases, in that order; junction bases with no gene match: 13. For the CDR3, the DNA is TGCGCCACCAGAGGTCAGGGAGGGGCAAACACCGGGGAGCTGTTTTTT. This encodes CATRGQGGANTGELFF. Full variable domain (outside the CDR3, taken from reference TRBV5-1 and TRBJ2-2): KAGVTQTPRYLIKTRGQQVTLSCSPISGHRSVSWYQQTPGQGLQFLFEYFSETQRNKGNFPGRFSGRQFSNSRSEMNVSTLELGDSALYLCATRGQGGANTGELFFGEGSRLTVL.

CDR3 loop: CASSQAGRGNTGELFF. The CDR3 DNA reads TGCGCCAGCAGCCAAGCGGGTAGGGGAAACACCGGGGAGCTGTTTTTT. The chain couples TRBV4-1 to TRBJ2-2, with a possible D match to TRBD1 (5 bases). V was pared by 1 base and J by 2 bases, with 11 bases between. The CDR3 length is 16 residues. Germline loops: CDR1 MGHRA, CDR2 YSYEKL.

V is TRBV27 and J is TRBJ1-2; 7 positions match TRBD1. The CDR3 has 14 amino acids. In germline, CDR1 is MNHEY, CDR2 SMNVEV (reference sequence). Trimming removed 5 bases from V and 5 bases from J; junction bases left unmatched: 8. CDR3 nucleotide sequence: TGTGCCAGCAGTCCTCGGACAGGTTCTTATGGCTACACCTTC. Protein product: CASSPRTGSYGYTF.

This chain joins TRBV9 and TRBJ1-6; D call uncertain. Per the germline V gene, CDR1 is SGDLS and CDR2 is YYNGEE. Trimming cost V 6 bases and J 0 bases, with 7 bases left between them. The CDR3 sequence is 14 residues long. CDR3 in DNA: TGTGCCAGCACCCCAGACTCCTATAATTCACCCCTCCACTTT. Translated, it gives CASTPDSYNSPLHF.